What follows are 24 T cell receptor beta chains derived from one specimen sequenced in a study of blood T cell repertoires in COVID-19. Sequencing was performed with immunoSEQ multiplex PCR; in TCRdb, only in-frame clones are kept and a portion is missing. The data contain about 270,000 clones, around 90% of them singletons. The specimen sequenced was PBMCs or T cells enriched from blood (not recorded which). These receptors all come from a woman in her thirties or forties with acute COVID-19.

The chain has TRBV6-2 or TRBV6-3 and TRBJ1-6; tentative D call: TRBD1 (5 bases). Between the trimmed V and J ends, which lost 5 bases and 5 bases, there was a span of 10 bases. Germline assignment: CDR1 MNHEY and CDR2 SVGEGT. The CDR3 covers 14 residues. CDR3 sequence reads: CASSHQGNNSPLHF. In DNA form, the CDR3 reads TGTGCCAGCAGTCATCAGGGTAATAATTCACCCCTCCACTTT.

The CDR3 loop reads CATSLRTSGRDEQFF. The CDR3, as DNA: TGTGCCACCAGCTTAAGGACTAGCGGAAGGGATGAGCAGTTCTTC. This chain uses TRBV15 with TRBJ2-1, with 10 bases fitting TRBD2. The CDR3 is 15 amino acids. V shed 5 bases and J 8 bases; nucleotides not matched to a gene: 9. Germline CDR1 LNHNV, CDR2 YYDKDF (reference sequence).

The genes are TRBV24-1 and TRBJ2-5; TRBD1 aligns across 7 bases. The V gene end was trimmed by 4 bases and the J gene end by 5 bases; junction bases not matched to a gene: 6. Germline CDR1 reads KGHDR; CDR2 reads SFDVKD. This CDR3 spans 14 amino acids. The CDR3 DNA sequence: TGTGCCACCAGTGACGACAGGGTCTGGGAGACCCAGTACTTC. It specifies CATSDDRVWETQYF.

This chain uses TRBV14 with TRBJ2-7, with D possibly being TRBD2 (5 bases). V gave up 1 base and J gave up 2 bases, with 9 bases separating them. The CDR3 length is 14 residues. Germline V gene data show CDR1 as SGHDN and CDR2 as FVKESK. The CDR3 DNA reads TGTGCCAGCAGCCAAGGAGGAGGACCCTACGAGCAGTACTTC. It encodes CASSQGGGPYEQYF.

The chain links TRBV7-2 to TRBJ1-2, with 7 positions matching TRBD1. Trimming cost V 4 bases and J 0 bases; bases outside gene matches: 5. Germline assignment: CDR1 SGHTA and CDR2 FQGNSA. The CDR3 consists of 15 residues. The CDR3 sequence is CASSYGTEANYGYTF. CDR3 in DNA: TGTGCCAGCAGCTACGGGACAGAAGCTAACTATGGCTACACCTTC.

The rearrangement links TRBV19 to TRBJ2-2; tentatively, D is TRBD2 (5 bases). Germline CDR1 and CDR2: LNHDA and SQIVND (reference sequence). The CDR3 contains 15 residues. Trimming shortened V by 4 bases and J by 4 bases, and 13 bases separated the two germline ends. Here the CDR3 DNA reads TGTGCCAGTAGTACCGGACTGGCCTCCACCGGGGAGCTGTTTTTT. Its translation is CASSTGLASTGELFF.

V usage is TRBV11-2 and J usage is TRBJ2-7; 8 bases match TRBD1. Germline CDR1 and CDR2: SGHAT and FQNNGV. The CDR3 contains 14 residues. J lost 9 bases, V lost 5 bases, and 12 bases had no gene match. This CDR3 is CASSHGGRGRAQYF. The CDR3 DNA is TGTGCCAGCAGCCACGGGGGCAGGGGGCGCGCGCAGTACTTC.

The chain joins TRBV29-1 to TRBJ2-7, with D perhaps matching TRBD1 (6 bases). CDR3 length: 13 residues. Germline V lookup: CDR1 SQVTM, CDR2 ANQGSEA. Trimming took off 6 bases at V and 3 bases at J, with 15 bases between the two ends. CDR3 sequence reads: CSVTGTKYYEQYF. The CDR3 region has the DNA TGCAGCGTCACCGGGACAAAGTACTACGAGCAGTACTTC.

The chain links TRBV16 to TRBJ1-5; TRBD1 agrees at 7 bases. Germline assignment: CDR1 KGHSY and CDR2 FQNENV. CDR3 length equals 16 residues. V lost 0 bases to trimming and J lost 7 bases; unmatched junction nucleotides: 9. The CDR3 nucleotides are TGTGCCAGCAGCCAATCAGCTGACAGGGTGGGCCAGCCCCAGCATTTT. It encodes CASSQSADRVGQPQHF.

The chain is built from TRBV29-1 and TRBJ2-1, with D hard to call. V lost 5 bases and J lost 0, with 14 bases in between. The germline gives CDR1 SQVTM, CDR2 ANQGSEA. This CDR3 has 15 residues. The CDR3 bases are TGCAGCGTTTATCCTAGACTGAGCTCCTACAATGAGCAGTTCTTC. Its translation is CSVYPRLSSYNEQFF.

This clone was recorded once. The chain is built from TRBV6-2 or TRBV6-3 and TRBJ2-5; 7 bases match TRBD2. With V trimmed by 3 bases and J by 4 bases, 8 bases remained unmatched. Germline CDR1 is MNHEY and CDR2 is SVGEGT. The length of the CDR3 is 15 residues. The CDR3 spells CASSYPGLGGETQYF. In DNA, the CDR3 is TGTGCCAGCAGTTATCCCGGACTAGGTGGAGAGACCCAGTACTTC.

The chain combines TRBV3-1 (or the pseudogene TRBV3-2) with TRBJ2-7; 11 bases agree with TRBD1. Germline values: CDR1 LGHDT, CDR2 YNNKEL (reference sequence). This CDR3 comprises 16 residues. Trimming at V came to 4 bases and at J to 6 bases, leaving 11 bases not matched to a gene. The CDR3 protein is CASSPSDRGRRGEQYF. CDR3 nucleotides: TGTGCCAGCAGCCCCTCGGACAGGGGGCGCCGGGGCGAGCAGTACTTC.

This rearrangement joins TRBV4-2 to TRBJ2-7; 9 bases are a match to TRBD1. The J segment lost 6 bases and the V segment lost 0 bases, leaving 12 bases of the junction unmatched. This CDR3 has 17 amino acids. Germline CDR1 reads LGHNA; CDR2 reads YNFKEQ. The CDR3 loop is CASSQDSRADRGGEQYF. As DNA, the CDR3 is TGTGCCAGCAGCCAAGATTCGCGGGCGGACAGGGGAGGCGAGCAGTACTTC.

This chain uses TRBV4-3 with TRBJ2-4, with D tentatively TRBD2 (6 bases). This CDR3 has 15 residues. The germline V gene has CDR1 LGHNA and CDR2 YSLEER. V was cut by 2 bases and J by 3 bases, with 11 bases left in between. CDR3 protein: CASSQSAGRKNIQYF. The CDR3 DNA sequence: TGCGCCAGCAGCCAATCAGCGGGCCGCAAAAACATTCAGTACTTC.

This sequence joins TRBV7-9 and TRBJ2-3; D possibly corresponds to TRBD1 (5 bases). V lost 0 bases to trimming and J lost 2 bases, with 9 bases between them. CDR3 length: 15 amino acids. CDR1 is SEHNR, CDR2 FQNEAQ, per germline (reference sequence). The CDR3 DNA is TGTGCCAGCAGCTTAGCCAGGGCGATCACAGATACGCAGTATTTT. Its translation is CASSLARAITDTQYF.

This chain joins TRBV7-2 and TRBJ2-1; 13 nucleotides align to TRBD2. Germline V lookup: CDR1 SGHTA, CDR2 FQGNSA. V shed 6 bases and J 3 bases; nucleotides not matched to a gene: 11. The CDR3 is 18 amino acids. CDR3 loop: CASSPRGLAGANYNEQFF. CDR3 nucleotides: TGTGCCAGCAGTCCTCGAGGACTAGCGGGGGCCAACTACAATGAGCAGTTCTTC.

This CDR3 reads CATSDRRTSGILNEQFF. CDR3 DNA: TGTGCCACCAGTGATCGAAGGACTAGCGGGATATTGAATGAGCAGTTCTTC. The chain is built from TRBV24-1 and TRBJ2-1; 12 bases map to TRBD2. With 3 bases clipped from V and 7 bases from J, the junction kept 9 bases outside the gene matches. From germline, CDR1 is KGHDR and CDR2 SFDVKD. The length of the CDR3 is 17 residues.

The V call is TRBV28, the J call TRBJ2-7, with D maybe TRBD2 (5 bases). Trimming removed 6 bases at V and 3 bases at J, with 21 bases between. The germline V gene encodes CDR1 MDHEN and CDR2 SYDVKM. The CDR3 spans 16 residues. The CDR3 DNA is TGTGCCAGCAGCTTGATGACCGGACGCGGACTCTACGAGCAGTACTTC. As protein: CASSLMTGRGLYEQYF.

The J gene is TRBJ1-2, the V gene TRBV2, with a tentative D call TRBD1 (5 bases). Germline V gene sequence: CDR1 SNHLY, CDR2 FYNNEI. Trimming shortened V by 4 bases and J by 7 bases, and 16 bases separated the two germline ends. The CDR3 totals 14 residues. In DNA form, the CDR3 reads TGTGCCAGCAGTGGTCCCTACCAGGGTTCTGGCTACACCTTC. Its translation: CASSGPYQGSGYTF.

V usage is TRBV5-1 and J usage is TRBJ1-1, with 10 bases aligning to TRBD1. CDR1 and CDR2 (germline): SGHRS, YFSETQ. V dropped 2 bases and J dropped 5; count of bases not matched to a gene: 6. The CDR3 is made up of 15 amino acids. The CDR3 sequence is CASSLDRGRRTEAFF. The CDR3 DNA is TGCGCCAGCAGCTTAGACAGGGGGCGTCGGACTGAAGCTTTCTTT.

This chain links TRBV5-1 with TRBJ2-5, with 8 bases matching TRBD1. The trim removed 4 bases at V and 3 bases at J, leaving 8 bases unmatched. The germline gives CDR1 SGHRS, CDR2 YFSETQ. This CDR3 has 15 residues. The CDR3: CASSITGGREETQYF. In DNA, the CDR3 is TGCGCCAGCAGCATAACAGGGGGTCGGGAAGAGACCCAGTACTTC.

The V call is TRBV2, the J call TRBJ1-2; TRBD1 matches 7 bases. Germline CDR1 is SNHLY and CDR2 is FYNNEI. CDR3 length: 16 amino acids. Trimming removed 4 bases from V and 8 bases from J; junction bases left unmatched: 16. CDR3 sequence: CASSARQNRGVGGYTF. CDR3 sequence (DNA): TGTGCCAGCAGTGCCCGACAAAACAGGGGAGTGGGGGGCTACACCTTC.

This rearrangement joins TRBV27 to TRBJ2-1; perhaps TRBD1 as D (5 bases). Trimming shortened V by 0 bases and J by 7 bases, and 10 bases separated the two germline ends. The germline V gene encodes CDR1 MNHEY and CDR2 SMNVEV (reference sequence). This CDR3 is 14 amino acids long. CDR3 coding DNA: TGTGCCAGCAGTTTATCCGGGCCAGGGAATGAGCAGTTCTTC. Encoded protein: CASSLSGPGNEQFF.

The genes are TRBV9 and TRBJ2-3, with 8 nucleotides matching TRBD2. CDR1 and CDR2 (germline): SGDLS, YYNGEE. Unmatched junction bases numbered 24, after V lost 0 bases and J lost 0 bases. The CDR3 is 23 amino acids. The CDR3 loop is CASSVGVGASFAREGRSTDTQYF. DNA of the CDR3: TGTGCCAGCAGCGTAGGGGTGGGAGCTTCCTTCGCTCGGGAGGGCCGAAGCACAGATACGCAGTATTTT.